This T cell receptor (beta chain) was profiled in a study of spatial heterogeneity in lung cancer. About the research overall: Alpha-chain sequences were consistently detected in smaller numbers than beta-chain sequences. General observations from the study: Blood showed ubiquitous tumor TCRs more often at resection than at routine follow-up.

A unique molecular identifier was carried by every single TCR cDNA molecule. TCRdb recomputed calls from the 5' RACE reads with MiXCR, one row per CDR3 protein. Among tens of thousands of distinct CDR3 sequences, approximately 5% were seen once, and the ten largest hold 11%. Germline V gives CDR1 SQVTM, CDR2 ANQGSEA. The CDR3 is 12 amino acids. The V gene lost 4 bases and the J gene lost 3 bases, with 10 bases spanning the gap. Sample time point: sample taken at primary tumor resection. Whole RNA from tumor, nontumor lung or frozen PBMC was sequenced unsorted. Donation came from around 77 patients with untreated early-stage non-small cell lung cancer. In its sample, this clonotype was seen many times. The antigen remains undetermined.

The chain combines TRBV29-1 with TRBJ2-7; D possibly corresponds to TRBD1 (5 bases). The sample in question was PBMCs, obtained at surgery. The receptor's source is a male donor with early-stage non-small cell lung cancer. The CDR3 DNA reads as TGCAGCGTTGTTGGGCAGGGCTACGAGCAGTACTTC. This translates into CSVVGQGYEQYF.